Given below is one T cell receptor beta chain in context. What it binds is unknown. Trimming removed 6 bases at V and 2 bases at J, with 10 bases between. The CDR3 covers 13 residues. Germline loops: CDR1 LNHDA, CDR2 SQIVND (reference sequence). Sequencing used immunoSEQ multiplex PCR; TCRdb keeps in-frame clones, though not all of them. The table has about 120,000 clones, 88% seen once; the top ten hold roughly 2.3%. This specimen belongs to a study of T cell responses to AZD1222 COVID-19 vaccine. Study-wide results and caveats: Epitopes outside B.1.351 and B.1.1.7 mutated regions reportedly drew nearly half of spike TCRs. The study found vaccine-associated CD4 TCRs spanning spike, dominant at 160-218 and 743-854.

The clonotype comes from an adult in good health. Sequenced here: peripheral blood, sampled on day 0 of AZD1222 vaccination. This sequence joins TRBV19 and TRBJ1-2, with unresolved D. CDR3 residues: CASRIRGNYGYTF. CDR3 DNA: TGTGCCAGTAGGATCCGGGGAAACTATGGCTACACCTTC.